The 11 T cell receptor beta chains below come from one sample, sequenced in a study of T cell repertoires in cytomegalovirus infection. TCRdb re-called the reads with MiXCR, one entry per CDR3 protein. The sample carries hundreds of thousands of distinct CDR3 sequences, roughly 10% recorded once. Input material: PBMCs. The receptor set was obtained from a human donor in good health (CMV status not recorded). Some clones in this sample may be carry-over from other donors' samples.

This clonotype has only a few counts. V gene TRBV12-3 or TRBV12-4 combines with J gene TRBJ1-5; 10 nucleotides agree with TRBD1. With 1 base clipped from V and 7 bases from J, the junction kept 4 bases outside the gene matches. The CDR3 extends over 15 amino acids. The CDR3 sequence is CASSLGTGGLQPQHF. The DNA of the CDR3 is TGTGCCAGCAGTTTAGGGACAGGGGGGTTGCAGCCCCAGCATTTT.

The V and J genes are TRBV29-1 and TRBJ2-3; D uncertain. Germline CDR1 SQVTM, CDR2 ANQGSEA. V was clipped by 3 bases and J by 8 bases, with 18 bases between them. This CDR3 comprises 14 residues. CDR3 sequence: CSVEITGPRATQYF. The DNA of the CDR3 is TGCAGCGTTGAGATCACCGGGCCCCGCGCTACGCAGTATTTT.

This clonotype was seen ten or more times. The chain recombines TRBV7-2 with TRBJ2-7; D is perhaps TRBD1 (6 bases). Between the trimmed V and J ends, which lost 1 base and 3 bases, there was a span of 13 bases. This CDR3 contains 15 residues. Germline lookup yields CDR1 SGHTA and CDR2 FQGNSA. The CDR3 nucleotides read TGTGCCAGCAGCTTAGGAGGGGGACAAAACTACGAGCAGTACTTC. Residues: CASSLGGGQNYEQYF.

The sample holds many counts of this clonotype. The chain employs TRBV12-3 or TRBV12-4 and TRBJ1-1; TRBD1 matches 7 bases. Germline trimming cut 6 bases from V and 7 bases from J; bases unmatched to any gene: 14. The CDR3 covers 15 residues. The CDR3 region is CASRRGDREPNEAFF. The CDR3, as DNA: TGTGCCAGCAGGCGGGGCGACAGGGAACCCAATGAAGCTTTCTTT.

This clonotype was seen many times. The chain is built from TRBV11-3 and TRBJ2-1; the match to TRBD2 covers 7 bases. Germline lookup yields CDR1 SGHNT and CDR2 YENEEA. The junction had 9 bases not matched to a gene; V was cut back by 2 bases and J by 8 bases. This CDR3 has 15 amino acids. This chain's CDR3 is CASSLKNRLADEQFF. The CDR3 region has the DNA TGTGCCAGCAGCTTAAAGAATCGACTAGCAGATGAGCAGTTCTTC.

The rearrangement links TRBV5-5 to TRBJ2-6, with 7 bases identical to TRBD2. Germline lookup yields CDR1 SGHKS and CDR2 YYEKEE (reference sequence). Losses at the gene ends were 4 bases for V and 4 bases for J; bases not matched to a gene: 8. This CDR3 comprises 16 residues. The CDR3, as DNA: TGTGCCAGCAGCCTCTGGCGGGGGAACGGGGCCAACGTCCTGACTTTC. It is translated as CASSLWRGNGANVLTF.

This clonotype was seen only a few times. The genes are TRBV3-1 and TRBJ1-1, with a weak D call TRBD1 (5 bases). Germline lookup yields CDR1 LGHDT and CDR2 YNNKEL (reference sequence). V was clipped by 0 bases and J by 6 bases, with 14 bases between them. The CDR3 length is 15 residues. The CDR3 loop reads CASSQERRGPAEAFF. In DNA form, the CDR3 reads TGTGCCAGCAGCCAAGAGAGGAGGGGTCCCGCTGAAGCTTTCTTT. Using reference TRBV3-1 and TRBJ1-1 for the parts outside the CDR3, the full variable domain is DTAVSQTPKYLVTQMGNDKSIKCEQNLGHDTMYWYKQDSKKFLKIMFSYNNKELIINETVPNRFSPKSPDKAHLNLHINSLELGDSAVYFCASSQERRGPAEAFFGQGTRLTVV.

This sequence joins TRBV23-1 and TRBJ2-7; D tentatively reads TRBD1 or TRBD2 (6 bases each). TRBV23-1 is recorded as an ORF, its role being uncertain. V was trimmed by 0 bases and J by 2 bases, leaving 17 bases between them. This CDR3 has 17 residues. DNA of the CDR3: TGCGCCAGCAGTCAATCCTTGTGCCGGGGGCCACCCTACGAGCAGTACTTC. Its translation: CASSQSLCRGPPYEQYF.

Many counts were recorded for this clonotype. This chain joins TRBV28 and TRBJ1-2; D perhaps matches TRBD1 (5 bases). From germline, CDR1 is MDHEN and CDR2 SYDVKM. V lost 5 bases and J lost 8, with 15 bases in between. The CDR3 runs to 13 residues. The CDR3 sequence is CASSIPGTGGYTF. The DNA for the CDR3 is TGTGCCAGCAGTATCCCCGGGACGGGAGGCTACACCTTC.

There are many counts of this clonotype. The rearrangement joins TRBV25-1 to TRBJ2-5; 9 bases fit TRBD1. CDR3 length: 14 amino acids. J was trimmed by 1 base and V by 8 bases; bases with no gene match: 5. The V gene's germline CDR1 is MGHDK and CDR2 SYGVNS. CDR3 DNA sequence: TGTGCCAGCGGGGACAGGGCCTCCCAAGAGACCCAGTACTTC. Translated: CASGDRASQETQYF.

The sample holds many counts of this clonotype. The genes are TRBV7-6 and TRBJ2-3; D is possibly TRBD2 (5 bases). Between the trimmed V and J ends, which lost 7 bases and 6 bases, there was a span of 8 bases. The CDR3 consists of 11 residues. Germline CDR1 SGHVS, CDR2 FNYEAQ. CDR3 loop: CASNRGDTQYF. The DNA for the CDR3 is TGTGCCAGCAACCGCGGGGATACGCAGTATTTT. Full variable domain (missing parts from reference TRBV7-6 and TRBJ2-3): GAGVSQSPRYKVTKRGQDVALRCDPISGHVSLYWYRQALGQGPEFLTYFNYEAQQDKSGLPNDRFSAERPEGSISTLTIQRTEQRDSAMYRCASNRGDTQYFGPGTRLTVL.